Given below is one T cell receptor (beta chain) in context. What it binds is unknown. This CDR3 is 15 amino acids long. V shed 0 bases, J shed 4 bases, and the junction held 3 bases outside the gene matches. The source of the sample is a study of response to subunit inactivated influenza vaccine. Study observations and caveats: The authors suggested that every seasonal influenza vaccination recruits few new T cells.

MiXCR was run by TCRdb on the RT-PCR reads, yielding one entry per CDR3 protein. This table has 500,000 to 600,000 distinct CDR3 sequences, around 11% appearing once. The chain carries TRBV12-3 or TRBV12-4 and TRBJ2-1; 7 positions agree with TRBD2. The specimen was PBMCs from blood, collected on the day of vaccination. This clonotype originated in a man aged 50 to 59 who received an inactivated influenza vaccine. Here the CDR3 DNA reads TGTGCCAGCAGTTTAGCAGCGGGACGATACAATGAGCAGTTCTTC. Translating gives CASSLAAGRYNEQFF.